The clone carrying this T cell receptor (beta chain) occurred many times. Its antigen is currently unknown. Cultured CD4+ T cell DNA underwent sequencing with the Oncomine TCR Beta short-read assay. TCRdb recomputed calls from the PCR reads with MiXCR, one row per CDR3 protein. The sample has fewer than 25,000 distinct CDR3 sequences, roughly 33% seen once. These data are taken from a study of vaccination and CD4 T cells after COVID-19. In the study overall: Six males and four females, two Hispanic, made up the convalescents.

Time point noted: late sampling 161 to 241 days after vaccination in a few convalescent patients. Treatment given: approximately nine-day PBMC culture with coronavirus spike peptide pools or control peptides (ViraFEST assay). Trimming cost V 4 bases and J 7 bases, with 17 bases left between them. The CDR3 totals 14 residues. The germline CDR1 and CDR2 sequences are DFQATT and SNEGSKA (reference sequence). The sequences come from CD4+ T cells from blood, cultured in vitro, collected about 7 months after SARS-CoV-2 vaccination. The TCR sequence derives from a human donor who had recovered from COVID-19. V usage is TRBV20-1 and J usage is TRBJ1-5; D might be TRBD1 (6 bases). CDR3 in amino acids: CSAKETGLRQPQHF. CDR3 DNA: TGCAGTGCTAAGGAGACAGGTCTCAGGCAGCCCCAGCATTTT.